This T cell receptor (beta chain) was documented in a study of T-cell reconstitution after alpha-beta-depleted transplantation in children. Study-wide points: By about two months after transplant, alpha-beta T cells reportedly arose from several hundred graft clones that had expanded. Among T cells one year after transplant, newly produced cells accounted for most counts and diversity. Where some patients showed high TCRbeta diversity at day 60, it came from recipient T cells and thymic progenitors that had survived.

The ends were cut back, 0 bases at V and 2 bases at J, with 8 bases in the middle. The germline gives CDR1 SGHKS, CDR2 YYEKEE (reference sequence). The CDR3 has 15 residues. Unique molecular identifiers were incorporated into the prepared TCRbeta library. TCRdb processed the PCR reads anew with MiXCR; each CDR3 protein has one entry. The table shows under 250,000 distinct CDR3 sequences, with about 15% occurring only once. This clonotype was detected a few times. The target antigen is unknown. The chain combines TRBV5-5 with TRBJ2-2; D unclear. The clonotype originates from a male patient between 2 and 15 years old who had a stem cell transplant for acute lymphoblastic leukemia, so the T cells may come from the graft donor. This material consisted of PBMCs, mostly from graft donor cells, taken 360 days after TCRalphabeta/CD19-depleted stem cell transplant. The CDR3 is CASSLVYSNTGELFF. The CDR3 DNA sequence: TGTGCCAGCAGCTTGGTTTACTCTAACACCGGGGAGCTGTTTTTT.